The 24 T cell receptor beta chains below were found in one sample sequenced in a study of T cells after yellow fever vaccination. TCRdb used MiXCR to reprocess the 5' RACE reads, holding one entry per CDR3 protein. Of around 400,000 distinct CDR3 sequences in the sample, roughly 11% were seen once. The material sequenced was PBMCs, taken on the day of the first yellow fever vaccination. The source is a man younger than 35 who received the YFV17D yellow fever vaccine.

This rearrangement joins TRBV5-1 to TRBJ2-5; no clear D. V was clipped by 0 bases and J by 0 bases, with 9 bases between them. This CDR3 spans 15 amino acids. In germline, CDR1 is SGHRS, CDR2 YFSETQ. CDR3 region: CASSLASAYQETQYF. The CDR3 DNA follows: TGCGCCAGCAGCTTGGCCTCGGCGTACCAAGAGACCCAGTACTTC.

J is TRBJ2-7 and V is TRBV30; TRBD1 is a possible D gene (6 bases). The V end was cut by 0 bases, the J end by 4 bases, with 19 bases between. Germline-derived CDR1 and CDR2 are GTSNPN and SVGIG (reference sequence). This CDR3 contains 16 residues. DNA of the CDR3: TGTGCCTGGAGTGTAGAGCTCCGGACAGAGTTTTACGAGCAGTACTTC. Its protein product is CAWSVELRTEFYEQYF. The whole variable domain, filled in from reference TRBV30 and TRBJ2-7, reads SQTIHQWPATLVQPVGSPLSLECTVEGTSNPNLYWYRQAAGRGLQLLFYSVGIGQISSEVPQNLSASRPQDRQFILSSKKLLLSDSGFYLCAWSVELRTEFYEQYFGPGTRLTVT.

The chain recombines TRBV4-1 with TRBJ2-5; 8 positions match TRBD2. V lost 1 base to trimming and J lost 5 bases; unmatched junction nucleotides: 9. The CDR3 is 16 amino acids. The germline V gene has CDR1 MGHRA and CDR2 YSYEKL. This chain's CDR3 is CASSQVALAGPETQYF. The CDR3 nucleotides read TGCGCCAGCAGCCAAGTAGCTCTAGCGGGTCCCGAGACCCAGTACTTC.

This clonotype was detected only a few times. V usage is TRBV4-3 and J usage is TRBJ2-5; D is unclear. Per the germline V gene, CDR1 is LGHNA and CDR2 is YSLEER. The CDR3 totals 13 residues. Deletions cut 1 base from V and 5 bases from J, with 8 bases between. CDR3 amino acids: CASSQAVSETQYF. In DNA form, the CDR3 reads TGCGCCAGCAGCCAAGCTGTTTCCGAGACCCAGTACTTC.

The sample holds a few counts of this clonotype. The chain links TRBV29-1 to TRBJ2-1, with 8 bases fitting TRBD2. Germline CDR1 SQVTM, CDR2 ANQGSEA. V shed 6 bases, J shed 3 bases, and the junction held 7 bases outside the gene matches. The CDR3 runs 14 residues. CDR3 sequence (DNA): TGCAGCGTAGCCCAACGGGAGGGCTACAATGAGCAGTTCTTC. Amino acids: CSVAQREGYNEQFF.

V usage is TRBV7-7 and J usage is TRBJ2-3; TRBD2 might be the D (5 bases). Trimming stripped 4 bases from V and 6 bases from J, with 11 bases between. Germline V gene lookup returns CDR1 SSHAT and CDR2 FNYEAQ (reference sequence). CDR3 length equals 13 residues. CDR3 loop: CASSSVPGDTQYF. The CDR3 DNA is TGTGCCAGCAGCTCAGTCCCGGGGGATACGCAGTATTTT.

There are many counts of this clonotype. The rearrangement uses TRBV20-1 and TRBJ2-3; 9 nucleotides line up with TRBD2. The germline gives CDR1 DFQATT, CDR2 SNEGSKA (reference sequence). The CDR3 has 15 amino acids. The J segment lost 7 bases and the V segment lost 4 bases, leaving 12 bases of the junction unmatched. The CDR3 DNA is TGCAGTGCTAAAAAGGGTTCAGCGGGGGGAAATACGCAGTATTTT. Translated: CSAKKGSAGGNTQYF.

In its sample, this clonotype was seen a few times. V and J are TRBV6-1 and TRBJ2-7; TRBD1 might be the D (5 bases). This CDR3 spans 15 amino acids. V was shortened by 4 bases and J by 2 bases, with 15 bases between the two germline ends. CDR1 is MNHNS and CDR2 is SASEGT in the germline V gene. The CDR3 nucleotides are TGTGCCAGCAGTGCCGGCGCGGCAGGGACCTACGAGCAGTACTTC. It codes for CASSAGAAGTYEQYF.

This clonotype was picked up a small number of times. The chain has TRBV12-3 or TRBV12-4 and TRBJ1-3, with 7 bases lining up with TRBD1. V trimming: 7 bases; J trimming: 0 bases; junction bases outside the gene matches: 3. The length of the CDR3 is 14 residues. For the CDR3, the DNA is TGTGCCAGCACGACAGGGCACTCTGGAAACACCATATATTTT. It is translated as CASTTGHSGNTIYF.

The sample holds many counts of this clonotype. The V call is TRBV29-1, the J call TRBJ2-7; D could derive from TRBD1 or TRBD2 (5 bases each). The length of the CDR3 is 13 residues. CDR1 is SQVTM, CDR2 ANQGSEA, per germline. V was clipped by 3 bases and J by 9 bases, with 18 bases between them. The CDR3 DNA follows: TGCAGCGTTGACTCGAGGGGTCACGGTGTGCAGTACTTC. Translated, it gives CSVDSRGHGVQYF.

This clonotype was seen a handful of times. This chain links TRBV20-1 with TRBJ1-1; D ambiguous. With 1 base removed from V and 0 bases from J, the gap between germline ends came to 12 bases. This CDR3 spans 15 amino acids. CDR1 and CDR2 (germline): DFQATT, SNEGSKA (reference sequence). CDR3: CSARGDHALNTEAFF. The CDR3 DNA reads TGCAGTGCTAGAGGGGATCATGCCTTGAACACTGAAGCTTTCTTT.

V is TRBV10-3 and J is TRBJ2-7; a weak D match, TRBD1 (5 bases). The CDR3 has 12 amino acids. V was clipped by 4 bases and J by 6 bases, with 10 bases between them. Germline CDR1 and CDR2: ENHRY and SYGVKD. In DNA form, the CDR3 reads TGTGCCATCAGTGCAGGGTGGTCCGAGCAGTACGTC. Its translation is CAISAGWSEQYV.

This chain uses TRBV20-1 with TRBJ2-1; weak D call: TRBD2 (6 bases). The CDR3 spans 17 residues. V lost 6 bases and J 4 bases, leaving 25 bases between the germline ends. CDR1 is DFQATT, CDR2 SNEGSKA, per germline (reference sequence). The DNA of the CDR3 is TGCAGTGCGCCCCCCCCGGGGAGGTGGGGGATATACAATGAGCAGTTCTTC. It encodes CSAPPPGRWGIYNEQFF.

This clonotype appeared a few times. CDR3 sequence reads: CASSLGIGLASWQFF. CDR3 coding DNA: TGTGCCAGCAGCTTAGGTATAGGGCTAGCCTCATGGCAGTTCTTC. The V gene is TRBV7-2, the J gene TRBJ2-1; possibly TRBD2 for D (5 bases). In germline, CDR1 is SGHTA, CDR2 FQGNSA. The V end was cut by 1 base, the J end by 12 bases, with 19 bases between. CDR3 length: 15 amino acids.

This clonotype was seen a few times. The rearrangement uses TRBV11-3 and TRBJ2-7; possibly TRBD1 for D (6 bases). V lost 5 bases, J lost 5 bases, and 16 bases lay in between. The length of the CDR3 is 14 residues. CDR1 and CDR2 (germline): SGHNT, YENEEA. The CDR3 sequence is CASSPNRAVNEQYF. In DNA, the CDR3 is TGTGCCAGCAGCCCAAACAGGGCGGTGAACGAGCAGTACTTC.

This clonotype was found a few times. J is TRBJ2-6 and V is TRBV11-2; D is undetermined. Trimming stripped 0 bases from V and 4 bases from J, with 10 bases between. This CDR3 has 16 residues. CDR1 and CDR2 (germline): SGHAT, FQNNGV. The CDR3 loop is CASSLDIGTGANVLTF. Here the CDR3 DNA reads TGTGCCAGCAGCTTAGATATAGGCACCGGGGCCAACGTCCTGACTTTC.

This clonotype has a count of ten or more. The rearrangement joins TRBV9 to TRBJ1-6; maybe TRBD1 (5 bases). Germline V gene lookup returns CDR1 SGDLS and CDR2 YYNGEE. The V end lost 3 bases, the J end lost 7 bases, and 11 bases lay between the germline ends. CDR3 size: 14 residues. CDR3 coding DNA: TGTGCCAGCAGCGCCGACAGCTCCAATTCACCCCTCCACTTT. Its translation: CASSADSSNSPLHF.

This sequence joins TRBV9 and TRBJ2-5, with 7 bases aligning to TRBD2. The CDR3 length is 14 residues. Germline V CDR1 and CDR2: SGDLS, YYNGEE. After removal of 4 bases from V and 1 base from J, the junction contained 4 bases not matched to a gene. The CDR3, as DNA: TGTGCCAGCAGCATCCGGGGGGTCCAAGAGACCCAGTACTTC. Encoded protein: CASSIRGVQETQYF.

A few counts support this clonotype. The gene calls are TRBV7-6 and TRBJ1-3; D gene uncertain. Germline-derived CDR1 and CDR2 are SGHVS and FNYEAQ. The CDR3 is 14 amino acids. Trimming took off 5 bases at V and 4 bases at J, with 12 bases between the two ends. The CDR3 is CASSTPAGGNTIYF. The CDR3 DNA sequence: TGTGCCAGCAGCACCCCCGCAGGAGGAAACACCATATATTTT.

This clonotype showed up many times. The chain couples TRBV9 to TRBJ2-1, with 7 nucleotides matching TRBD1. V shed 0 bases and J 7 bases; nucleotides not matched to a gene: 4. The CDR3 contains 14 residues. Germline V gene sequence: CDR1 SGDLS, CDR2 YYNGEE. This CDR3 reads CASSVGTGRNEQFF. The CDR3 DNA reads as TGTGCCAGCAGCGTAGGGACAGGAAGGAATGAGCAGTTCTTC.

This clonotype came up a few times. V gene TRBV6-2 or TRBV6-3 combines with J gene TRBJ2-7, with D unclear. This CDR3 contains 12 residues. CDR1 is MNHEY, CDR2 SVGEGT, per germline. Trimming removed 8 bases from V and 6 bases from J, with 14 bases in between. CDR3 DNA sequence: TGTGCCAGCGGAAAATGGAGTTCCGAGCAGTACGTC. Translated: CASGKWSSEQYV.

The V gene is TRBV12-3 or TRBV12-4, the J gene TRBJ2-2; possible D gene TRBD1, 6 bases. The CDR3 sequence is 13 residues long. The V end lost 8 bases, the J end lost 4 bases, and 11 bases lay between the germline ends. This chain's CDR3 is CASLTGSTGELFF. The CDR3 nucleotides are TGTGCCAGCCTAACAGGGTCCACCGGGGAGCTGTTTTTT.

This clonotype was seen a few times. This chain joins TRBV18 and TRBJ1-1; D not certain. V dropped 3 bases and J dropped 7 bases, with 9 bases sitting between them. The CDR3 runs 12 residues. Germline V lookup: CDR1 KGHSH, CDR2 LQKENI. The CDR3 reads CASSPVTSEAFF. Here the CDR3 DNA reads TGTGCCAGCTCACCGGTAACGAGTGAAGCTTTCTTT.

This clonotype was observed a few times. The gene calls are TRBV28 and TRBJ2-7; D ambiguous. The CDR3 contains 13 residues. V dropped 5 bases and J dropped 5 bases, with 13 bases sitting between them. Per germline, CDR1 MDHEN and CDR2 SYDVKM. CDR3 DNA sequence: TGTGCCAGCAGTCCGGCTAGTCAGGACGAGCAGTACGTC. Protein sequence: CASSPASQDEQYV.